The sequence of this T cell receptor beta chain was determined in a study of blood T cells in healthy people across ages (dated by TCRdb to 2015 to 2017). The study in broad terms: Template switching captured roughly one uniquely barcoded TCR beta cDNA molecule per two T cells in model experiments. Age-related changes in TCR beta repertoire diversity were measured in the study by deep sequencing normalized with unique cDNA molecular identifiers. The donors were divided into four age groups: young (average around 17 years), middle-aged (roughly 40), aged (roughly 60) and long-lived (approximately 74). The study analyzed two additional independent replicas of 1 million unique cDNA reads from the same blood draw for two donors, one aged 18 to 29 and one aged 80 or older. Points the paper makes about the study in general: Donor CMV infection status was unknown, potentially confounding age-related changes in expanded clonotypes. As age increased, observed TCR beta diversity per million T cells dropped in a roughly linear way, and a significant reduction was already evident by age 40. Since profiling was done on bulk unsorted PBMCs, naive and antigen-experienced compartments could not be conclusively compared. There was a strong correlation between observed TCR beta diversity and the percentage of naive T cells measured by flow cytometry. Estimates of total diversity based on one million sequenced T cells were considered lower bounds and underestimates. Compared with the aged group, more naive CD4+ T cells, fewer expanded clones and increased TCR diversity were shown by the long-lived group, suggesting age selection.

Trimming at the junction amounts to 0 bases on V and 6 bases on J, and the germline ends lie 9 bases apart. CDR1 LGHDT and CDR2 YNNKEL are derived from the germline V gene (reference sequence). Counted from cysteine to phenylalanine, this CDR3 has 14 amino acids. The entry retains the CDR3 DNA only, 42 bases that are in frame from base 1. The library relied on 5' RACE. Instrument on record: Illumina HiSeq 2500. A second roughly 6 to 12 cycle PCR used a sample-barcoded 5' primer and a J-beta primer mix. A template-switch 5' adaptor carrying 12 random nucleotides introduced a unique molecular identifier onto each TCR beta cDNA molecule. Each sample yielded at least 2.5 million CDR3-containing paired-end reads. First-strand cDNA was synthesized from all RNA with the Mint cDNA synthesis kit, primed by a TRBC-specific oligonucleotide. Following uracil-DNA glycosylase treatment, a first 18-cycle PCR with universal primers M1SS and BC2_uni_R was performed on all cDNA. The authors' analysis ran thus. For normalization, 1 million high-quality reads, each with a distinct molecular identifier, were randomly selected from each sample. Reads with shared molecular identifiers were discarded instead of being binned into consensus sequences. CDR3 identification, clonotype clustering and error correction used MiTCR with a Q25 quality threshold and the strictest error-elimination algorithm. A nonparametric unseen species model with Euler transformation was used to estimate a lower bound on total TCR beta diversity. In-frame beta chains were kept once TCRdb had trimmed the public reads at Q25 with fastp and called clones with MiXCR. Every CDR3 protein is listed once, alongside the most common genes and DNA of its rows. These V and J calls originate from TCRdb's pipeline instead of the authors' own analysis. Across this sample there are some 760,000 distinct CDR3 sequences, with approximately 25% seen only once. The ten largest clones take up 9.4% of the sample.

The donors were some 39 Caucasian individuals from Russia, aged roughly 6 to 100 years, who were systemically healthy. Each donor gave about 9.7 milliliters of peripheral blood, drawn into EDTA-treated Vacutainer tubes. Ficoll-Paque density-gradient centrifugation was used to isolate PBMCs, with at least 7 million per sample. Total RNA was extracted from PBMCs with Trizol reagent, with at least 6 micrograms obtained per sample. For every donor, an aliquot of PBMCs went through flow cytometry to measure the percentages of naive CD45RAhigh/CD27high T cells. This clonotype was counted only a few times. The target of this receptor is not known. Base-call qualities are not available, and no considerably larger clone is one nucleotide away. The data also belong to a second study, concerning T cells of mothers and their children. The second paper further reports: Donors were nine systemically healthy Caucasian individuals: three mothers and their six children. cDNA synthesis used all of the extracted RNA, with around 1.6 ug of RNA in each 15 ul reaction. Sample barcodes and 2-4 random nucleotides were added via the M1S primer in the second PCR. More than 9 million TCR beta CDR3 reads were obtained from each mother, and roughly 3.1 million reads were obtained from each child. In both related and unrelated pairs, thymic selection shapes the output of TCR recombination in a similar way, with inherited differences having only a minor effect. Related mother-child pairs always showed normalized repertoire overlap that was slightly higher than in unrelated mother-child pairs, though the difference was never significant. Persistent microchimeric T cell clones were not detected, at a sensitivity of approximately 100 clones per million clonotypes. In the study, deep NGS was used to compare the TCR beta repertoires of mothers and children, and features distinguishing related mother-child pairs from unrelated individuals were sought. On average, the children were around 11 +/- 4 years old, while the mothers were approximately 41 +/- 4 years old. After adapter ligation was performed with NEBNext reagents, the libraries were sequenced on an Illumina HiSeq 2000 with 100+100 nt paired-end reads. To avoid cross-contamination, the mother libraries and the child libraries were prepared a month apart and sequenced in separate runs. For each donor, somewhere between 500,000 and 2,000,000 distinct TCR beta clonotypes were identified. Naive TCR beta clonotypes were estimated from low-frequency clonotypes matched to each donor's FACS-determined naive share, without sorting.

Recombination linked TRBV3-1 to TRBJ2-1; the D gene cannot be named for sure. This sequence was found in a boy aged 5-17 years in good health. The material sequenced was blood. The CDR3 protein is CASSQEPRPNEQFF. The sequence in DNA is TGTGCCAGCAGCCAAGAGCCTAGGCCCAATGAGCAGTTCTTC.